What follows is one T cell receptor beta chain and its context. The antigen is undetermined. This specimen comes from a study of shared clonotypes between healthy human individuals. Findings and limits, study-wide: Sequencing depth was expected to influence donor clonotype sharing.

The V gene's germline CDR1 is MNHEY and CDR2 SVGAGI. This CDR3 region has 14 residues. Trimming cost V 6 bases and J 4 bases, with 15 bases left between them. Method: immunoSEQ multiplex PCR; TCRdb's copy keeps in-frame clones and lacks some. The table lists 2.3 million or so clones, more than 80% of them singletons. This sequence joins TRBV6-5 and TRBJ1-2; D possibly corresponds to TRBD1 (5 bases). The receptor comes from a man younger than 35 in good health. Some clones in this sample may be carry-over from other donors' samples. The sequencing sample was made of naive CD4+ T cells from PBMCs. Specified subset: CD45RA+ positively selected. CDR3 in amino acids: CASRRRGGAYGYTF. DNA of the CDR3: TGTGCCAGCAGACGACGGGGAGGGGCCTATGGCTACACCTTC.